This entry lists 4 T cell receptor beta chains sequenced from one sample in a study of T cell responses to AZD1222 COVID-19 vaccine. Assay used: immunoSEQ multiplex PCR; TCRdb lists only in-frame clones, some missing. The data hold 150,000 to 160,000 clones, with about 89% observed a single time. The material sequenced was peripheral blood, taken 28 days after the second AZD1222 dose. The receptor source for this set is an adult who received the AZD1222 COVID-19 vaccine.

The rearrangement joins TRBV27 to TRBJ1-5, with 12 bases lining up with TRBD1. In germline, CDR1 is MNHEY, CDR2 SMNVEV (reference sequence). The CDR3 spans 17 residues. J was trimmed by 0 bases and V by 5 bases; bases with no gene match: 5. CDR3 sequence reads: CASSPRDRGLSNQPQHF. For the CDR3, the DNA is TGTGCCAGCAGTCCCCGGGACAGGGGGCTTAGCAATCAGCCCCAGCATTTT.

The chain employs TRBV28 and TRBJ1-4; perhaps TRBD1 as D (5 bases). Germline V gene sequence: CDR1 MDHEN, CDR2 SYDVKM. This CDR3 contains 15 residues. Deletions cut 6 bases from V and 3 bases from J, with 14 bases between. As DNA, the CDR3 is TGTGCCAGCAGAACCATGAGGGGTCCTAATGAAAAACTGTTTTTT. It codes for CASRTMRGPNEKLFF.

This chain joins TRBV5-8 and TRBJ2-5, with TRBD2 identical over 14 bases. Germline CDR1 reads SGHTS; CDR2 reads YDEGEE. The CDR3 has 16 amino acids. V dropped 4 bases and J dropped 5; count of bases not matched to a gene: 7. CDR3 residues: CASSPGTSGSIETQYF. CDR3 DNA: TGTGCCAGCAGCCCGGGGACTAGCGGGAGTATCGAGACCCAGTACTTC. Based on the CDR3 plus reference TRBV5-8 and TRBJ2-5, the full variable domain is EAGVTQSPTHLIKTRGQQATLRCSPISGHTSVYWYQQALGLGLQFLLWYDEGEERNRGNFPPRFSGRQFPNYSSELNVNALELEDSALYLCASSPGTSGSIETQYFGPGTRLLVL.

This sequence joins TRBV7-2 and TRBJ2-5, with D unresolved. CDR3 length: 14 amino acids. V dropped 3 bases and J dropped 8 bases, with 16 bases sitting between them. The germline V gene encodes CDR1 SGHTA and CDR2 FQGNSA. The CDR3 coding sequence is TGTGCCAGCAGCTTCTCTACCTTTACCAACACCCAGTACTTC. As protein: CASSFSTFTNTQYF.